The sequence of this T cell receptor (beta chain) was determined in a study of cytomegalovirus exposure and HLA in healthy donors. The J segment lost 6 bases and the V segment lost 4 bases, leaving 15 bases of the junction unmatched. This CDR3 comprises 17 residues. Germline assignment: CDR1 LGHNA and CDR2 YNFKEQ. The donors were members of the validation cohort, which comprised roughly 120 subjects and was separate from the first cohort of 730 or so subjects. Data came from immunoSEQ multiplex PCR; TCRdb stores just in-frame clones and leaves some out. The sample holds some 46,000 clones, 80% to 95% seen once.

This rearrangement joins TRBV4-2 to TRBJ2-3; 8 bases fit TRBD2. The TCR sequence derives from a man between 18 and 29 years old in good health and CMV-seronegative. Material for sequencing was PBMCs. CDR3 nucleotide sequence: TGTGCCAGCAGCCCCCCGGGAGGCGGGGGGCTCTGGGATACGCAGTATTTT. Amino acids: CASSPPGGGGLWDTQYF.